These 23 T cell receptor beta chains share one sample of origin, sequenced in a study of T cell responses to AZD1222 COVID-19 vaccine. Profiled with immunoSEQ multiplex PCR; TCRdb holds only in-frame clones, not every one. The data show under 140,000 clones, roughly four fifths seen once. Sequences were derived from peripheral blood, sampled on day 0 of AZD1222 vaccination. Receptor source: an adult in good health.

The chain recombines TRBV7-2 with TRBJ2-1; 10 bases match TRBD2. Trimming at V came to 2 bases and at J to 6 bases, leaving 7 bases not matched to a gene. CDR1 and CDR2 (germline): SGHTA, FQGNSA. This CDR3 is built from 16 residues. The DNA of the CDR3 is TGTGCCAGCAGCTTAAAGCGGGAGGGTGTGGTCAATGAGCAGTTCTTC. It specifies CASSLKREGVVNEQFF.

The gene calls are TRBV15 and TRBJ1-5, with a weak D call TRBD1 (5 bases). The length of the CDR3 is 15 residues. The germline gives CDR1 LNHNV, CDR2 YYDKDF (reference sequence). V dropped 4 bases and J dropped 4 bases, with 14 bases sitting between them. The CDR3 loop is CATSTGHRLNQPQHF. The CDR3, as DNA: TGTGCCACCAGCACGGGGCACAGGTTGAATCAGCCCCAGCATTTT. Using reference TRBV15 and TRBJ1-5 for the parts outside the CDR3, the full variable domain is DAMVIQNPRYQVTQFGKPVTLSCSQTLNHNVMYWYQQKSSQAPKLLFHYYDKDFNNEADTPDNFQSRRPNTSFCFLDIRSPGLGDTAMYLCATSTGHRLNQPQHFGDGTRLSIL.

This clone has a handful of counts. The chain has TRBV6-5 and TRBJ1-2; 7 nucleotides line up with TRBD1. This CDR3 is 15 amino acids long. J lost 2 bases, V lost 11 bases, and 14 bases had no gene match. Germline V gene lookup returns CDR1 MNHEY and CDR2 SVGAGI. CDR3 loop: CASFGSVTGNYGYTF. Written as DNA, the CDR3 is TGTGCCTCCTTCGGGTCGGTGACAGGGAACTATGGCTACACCTTC.

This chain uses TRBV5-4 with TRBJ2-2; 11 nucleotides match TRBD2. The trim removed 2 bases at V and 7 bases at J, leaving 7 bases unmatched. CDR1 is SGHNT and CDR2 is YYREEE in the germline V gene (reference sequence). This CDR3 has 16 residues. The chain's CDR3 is CASSLLAGGPGGELFF. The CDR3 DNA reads TGTGCCAGCAGCTTATTAGCGGGAGGGCCCGGCGGGGAGCTGTTTTTT.

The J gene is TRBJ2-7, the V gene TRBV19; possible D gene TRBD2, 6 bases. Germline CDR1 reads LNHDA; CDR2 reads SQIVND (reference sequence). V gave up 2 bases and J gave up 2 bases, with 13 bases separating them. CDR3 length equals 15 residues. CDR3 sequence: CASSIQGGGPYEQYF. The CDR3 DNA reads TGTGCCAGTAGTATACAAGGCGGAGGGCCCTACGAGCAGTACTTC. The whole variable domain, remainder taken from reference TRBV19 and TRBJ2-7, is DGGITQSPKYLFRKEGQNVTLSCEQNLNHDAMYWYRQDPGQGLRLIYYSQIVNDFQKGDIAEGYSVSREKKESFPLTVTSAQKNPTAFYLCASSIQGGGPYEQYFGPGTRLTVT.

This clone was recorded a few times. The CDR3 DNA reads TGTGCCAGCAGCTTTGGTTGGGGGAACTATGGCTACACCTTC. Protein: CASSFGWGNYGYTF. V is TRBV11-2 and J is TRBJ1-2; a weak D match, TRBD1 (5 bases). CDR3 length equals 14 residues. In germline, CDR1 is SGHAT, CDR2 FQNNGV. Between the trimmed V and J ends, which lost 3 bases and 2 bases, there was a span of 10 bases.

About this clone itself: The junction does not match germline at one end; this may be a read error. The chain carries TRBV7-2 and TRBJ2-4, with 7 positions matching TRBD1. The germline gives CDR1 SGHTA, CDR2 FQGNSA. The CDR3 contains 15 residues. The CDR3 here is CASRLAGTAKNIQYF. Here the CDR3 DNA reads TGTGCCAGCAGATTAGCCGGGACAGCAAAAAACATTCAGTACTTC.

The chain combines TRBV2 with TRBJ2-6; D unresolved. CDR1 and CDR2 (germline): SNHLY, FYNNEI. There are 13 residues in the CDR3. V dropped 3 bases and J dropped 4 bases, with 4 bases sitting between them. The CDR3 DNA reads TGTGCCAGCAGTGACGCCGGGGCCAACGTCCTGACTTTC. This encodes CASSDAGANVLTF.

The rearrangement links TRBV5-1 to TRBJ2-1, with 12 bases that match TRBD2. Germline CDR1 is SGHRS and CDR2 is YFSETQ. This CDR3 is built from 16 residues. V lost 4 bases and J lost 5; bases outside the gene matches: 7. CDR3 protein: CASSLGLAGRNNEQFF. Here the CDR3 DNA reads TGCGCCAGCAGCCTTGGACTAGCGGGAAGAAACAATGAGCAGTTCTTC. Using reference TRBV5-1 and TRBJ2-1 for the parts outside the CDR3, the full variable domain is KAGVTQTPRYLIKTRGQQVTLSCSPISGHRSVSWYQQTPGQGLQFLFEYFSETQRNKGNFPGRFSGRQFSNSRSEMNVSTLELGDSALYLCASSLGLAGRNNEQFFGPGTRLTVL.

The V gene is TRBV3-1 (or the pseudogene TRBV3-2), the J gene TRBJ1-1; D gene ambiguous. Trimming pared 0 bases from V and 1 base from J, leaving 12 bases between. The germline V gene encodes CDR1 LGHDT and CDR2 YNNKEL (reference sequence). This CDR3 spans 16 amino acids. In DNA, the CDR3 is TGTGCCAGCAGCCAAGATCCCCCGGCGGCGAACACTGAAGCTTTCTTT. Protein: CASSQDPPAANTEAFF.

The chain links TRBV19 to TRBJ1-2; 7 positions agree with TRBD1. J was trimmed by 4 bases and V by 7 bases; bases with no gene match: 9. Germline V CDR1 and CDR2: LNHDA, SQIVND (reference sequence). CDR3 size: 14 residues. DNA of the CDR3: TGTGCCAGTAATATGGGACAGAGGGCCTATGGCTACACCTTC. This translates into CASNMGQRAYGYTF.

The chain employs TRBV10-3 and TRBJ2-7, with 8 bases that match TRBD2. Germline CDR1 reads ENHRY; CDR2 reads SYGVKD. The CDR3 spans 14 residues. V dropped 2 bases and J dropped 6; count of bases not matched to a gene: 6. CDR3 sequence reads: CAISEGLAGSEQYF. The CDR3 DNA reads TGTGCCATCAGTGAGGGCCTAGCGGGCTCCGAGCAGTACTTC.

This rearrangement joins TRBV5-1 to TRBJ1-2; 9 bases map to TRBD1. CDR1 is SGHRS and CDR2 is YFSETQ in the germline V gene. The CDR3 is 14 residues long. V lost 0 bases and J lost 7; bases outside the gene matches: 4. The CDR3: CASSLEGQGSGYTF. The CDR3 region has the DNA TGCGCCAGCAGCTTGGAGGGACAGGGAAGTGGCTACACCTTC.

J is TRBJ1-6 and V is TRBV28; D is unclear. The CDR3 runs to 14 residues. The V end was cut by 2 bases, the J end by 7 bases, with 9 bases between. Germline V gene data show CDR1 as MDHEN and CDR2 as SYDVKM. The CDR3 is CASSLGRLNSPLHF. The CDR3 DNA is TGTGCCAGCAGTTTAGGACGGTTAAATTCACCCCTCCACTTT.

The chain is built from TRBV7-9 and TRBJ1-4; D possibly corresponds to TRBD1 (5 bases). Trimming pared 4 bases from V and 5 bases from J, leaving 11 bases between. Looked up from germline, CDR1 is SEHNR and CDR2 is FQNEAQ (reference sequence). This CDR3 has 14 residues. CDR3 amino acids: CASSYRSDNEKLFF. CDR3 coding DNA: TGTGCCAGCAGCTACAGGTCGGACAATGAAAAACTGTTTTTT.

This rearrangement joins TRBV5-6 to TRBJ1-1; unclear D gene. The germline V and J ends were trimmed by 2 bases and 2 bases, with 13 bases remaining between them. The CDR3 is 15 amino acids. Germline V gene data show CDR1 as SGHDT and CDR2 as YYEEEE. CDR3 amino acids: CASSFLVEGNTEAFF. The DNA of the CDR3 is TGTGCCAGCAGCTTTCTGGTCGAGGGCAACACTGAAGCTTTCTTT.

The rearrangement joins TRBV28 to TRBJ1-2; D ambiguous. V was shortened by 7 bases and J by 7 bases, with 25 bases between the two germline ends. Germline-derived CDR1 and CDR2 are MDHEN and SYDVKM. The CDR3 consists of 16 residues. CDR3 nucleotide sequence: TGTGCCAGCACCGTCCCCGCCACGAACTTTAGACGTGGCTACACCTTC. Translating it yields CASTVPATNFRRGYTF.

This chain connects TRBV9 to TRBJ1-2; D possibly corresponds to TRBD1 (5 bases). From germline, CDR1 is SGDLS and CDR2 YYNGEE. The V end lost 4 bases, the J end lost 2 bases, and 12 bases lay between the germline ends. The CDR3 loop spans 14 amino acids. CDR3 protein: CASSPVDRNYGYTF. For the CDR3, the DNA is TGTGCCAGCAGCCCTGTTGACAGAAACTATGGCTACACCTTC.

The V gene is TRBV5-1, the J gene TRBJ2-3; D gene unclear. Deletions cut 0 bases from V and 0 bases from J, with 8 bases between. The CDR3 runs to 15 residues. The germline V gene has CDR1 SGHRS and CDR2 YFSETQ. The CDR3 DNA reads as TGCGCCAGCAGCTTGGACAGTTCTAGCACAGATACGCAGTATTTT. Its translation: CASSLDSSSTDTQYF.

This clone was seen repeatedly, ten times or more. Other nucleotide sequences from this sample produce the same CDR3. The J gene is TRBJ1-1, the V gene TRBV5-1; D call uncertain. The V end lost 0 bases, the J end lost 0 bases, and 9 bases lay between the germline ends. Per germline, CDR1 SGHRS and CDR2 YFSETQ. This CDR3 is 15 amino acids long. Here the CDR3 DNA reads TGCGCCAGCAGCTTGGTTGGAGGGATGAACACTGAAGCTTTCTTT. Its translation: CASSLVGGMNTEAFF.

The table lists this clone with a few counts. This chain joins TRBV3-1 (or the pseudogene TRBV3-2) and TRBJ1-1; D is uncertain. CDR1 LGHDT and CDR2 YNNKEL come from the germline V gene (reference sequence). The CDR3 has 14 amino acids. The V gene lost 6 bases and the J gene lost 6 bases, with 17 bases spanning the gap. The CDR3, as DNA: TGTGCCAGCAGTCGAAAGAGCACATACGCTGAAGCTTTCTTT. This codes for CASSRKSTYAEAFF.

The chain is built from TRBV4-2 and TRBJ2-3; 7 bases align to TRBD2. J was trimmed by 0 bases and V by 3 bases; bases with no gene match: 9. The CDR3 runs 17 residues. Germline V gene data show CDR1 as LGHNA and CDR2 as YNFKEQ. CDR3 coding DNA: TGTGCCAGCAGCCAGGCTAGCGGAACTCCTAGCACAGATACGCAGTATTTT. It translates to CASSQASGTPSTDTQYF.

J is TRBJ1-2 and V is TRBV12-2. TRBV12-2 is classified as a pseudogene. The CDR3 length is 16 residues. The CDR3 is CASRLAKRGVIYGYTF. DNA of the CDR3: TGTGCAAGTCGCTTAGCCAAGCGGGGCGTCATATATGGCTACACCTTC.